The rows below give T cell receptor beta chains drawn from one sample of a study of CD8 T cells in Susac syndrome. TCRdb independently ran MiXCR on the immunoSEQ multiplex PCR reads; one entry per CDR3 protein. This table holds about 300,000 distinct CDR3 sequences, 89% found once. The sequenced sample consisted of CD8+ T cells from PBMCs. These receptors originate from a human donor with multiple sclerosis. Each CDR3 is given with its conserved first and last residue.

v_call cdr3_length cdr3_aa
TRBV29-1 12 CSVVLVSGELFF
TRBV7-9 12 CAASRDTYEQYF
TRBV4-3 15 CASSQGTGVTGELFF
TRBV2 14 CASRVDSSQETQYF
TRBV7-9 16 CASSARTSGGPNEQFF
TRBV7-9 11 CASSQDGEAFF
TRBV28 17 CASSRRGRSSGANVLTF
TRBV9 15 CASSVDGRNTGELFF
TRBV30 12 CAWSPTGDEQYF
TRBV27 15 CASSPPGAGDYGYTF
TRBV24-1 13 CATGLGYTGELFF
TRBV6-5 14 CASSDWTVSYEQYF
TRBV29-1 16 CSVEDPALRGGETQYF
TRBV5-1 16 CASSLADRGQDEKLFF
TRBV5-5 16 CASSPDGYSGANVLTF
TRBV9 12 CASSIRNGELFF
TRBV7-2 16 CASSPSTGGGYNEQFF
TRBV7-9 15 CASSLREKPQETQYF
TRBV2 15 CASRGSGRAYNEQFF
TRBV4-1 14 CASSQEFATDPQHF
TRBV27 14 CASSYGQGANTIYF
TRBV27 16 CASSQGTGSSWETQYF
TRBV27 14 CASRTGLSNQPQHF
TRBV27 12 CASRPTADTQYF
TRBV3-1 16 CASSQVGGGSYNEQFF
TRBV20-1 14 CSARDPRETGELFF
TRBV6-6 15 CASRPALARQYEQYF
TRBV7-2 16 CASSPGGWRGSYEQYF
TRBV27 17 CASSLIGFGGLGNEQFF
TRBV30 15 CAWSVTLAAYNEQFF
TRBV4-3 19 CASSRRSAGAQARTDTQYF
TRBV7-9 14 CASSPRPPYNEQFF
TRBV4-2 14 CASSHGGRPGELFF
TRBV4-1 15 CASSPKTVSNYGYTF
TRBV28 15 CASSLTGSNYNEQFF
TRBV13 17 CASSLLAGGWSYNEQFF
TRBV25-1 17 CASSEYLQTSVTGELFF
TRBV11-2 14 CASSAWGAENTIYF
TRBV9 16 CASSPLAGEETDTQYF
TRBV7-9 14 CASSLMTGGYGYTF
TRBV7-9 17 CASSFPDRGHLTGELFF
TRBV28 13 CASSGDFQETQYF
TRBV2 14 CASSRGLGTDTQYF
TRBV10-3 19 CANLTPGTKRLSSYNEQFF
TRBV30 12 CAWSMNNSPLHF
TRBV19 15 CASSISRRWNYEQYF
TRBV27 14 CASRPGLQSYEQYF
TRBV2 16 CASSSKGTGGVDGYTF
TRBV10-2 14 CASSEAGTAYGYTF
TRBV3-1 14 CASSQDETEYEQYF
TRBV9 12 CASSDPTYEQFF
TRBV28 16 CASSWSPYKSYYEQYF
TRBV3-1 12 CASSQDTETQYF